These 14 T cell receptor beta chains originate from one sample sequenced in a study of radiotherapy plus CTLA-4 blockade in lung cancer. Here immunoSEQ multiplex PCR was the method, and the copy in TCRdb shows in-frame clones only, minus some. The table lists around 130,000 clones, about nine tenths of them singletons, with roughly 7% in the top ten. Source: peripheral blood, taken from a patient treated with radiotherapy plus ipilimumab. Receptor source: a human donor with non-small cell lung cancer that progressed on radiotherapy plus ipilimumab.

The rearrangement links TRBV5-1 to TRBJ2-4; 7 bases are shared with TRBD1. Germline CDR1 reads SGHRS; CDR2 reads YFSETQ. The CDR3 spans 15 residues. V lost 1 base, J lost 3 bases, and 4 bases stayed unmatched. The CDR3 region is CASSLTGVGKNIQYF. The CDR3 DNA reads as TGCGCCAGCAGCTTGACAGGGGTTGGCAAAAACATTCAGTACTTC.

This sequence joins TRBV7-2 and TRBJ2-1; a possible D gene is TRBD2 (6 bases). This CDR3 region has 15 residues. Germline V gene lookup returns CDR1 SGHTA and CDR2 FQGNSA. V was cut by 1 base and J by 0 bases, with 7 bases left in between. The CDR3: CASSLEGGSYNEQFF. The CDR3 coding sequence is TGTGCCAGCAGCTTAGAGGGAGGCTCCTACAATGAGCAGTTCTTC.

This clone was counted once. The gene calls are TRBV4-1 and TRBJ2-2; D gene ambiguous. There are 14 residues in the CDR3. Trimming shortened V by 2 bases and J by 5 bases, and 9 bases separated the two germline ends. Germline-derived CDR1 and CDR2 are MGHRA and YSYEKL. The CDR3: CASSQHEKTGELFF. DNA of the CDR3: TGCGCCAGCAGCCAACACGAGAAGACCGGGGAGCTGTTTTTT.

The rearrangement joins TRBV12-5 to TRBJ2-5; 12 bases are shared with TRBD2. Germline CDR1 and CDR2: LGHNT and FRNRAP. With V trimmed by 4 bases and J by 5 bases, 8 bases remained unmatched. The CDR3 totals 16 residues. CDR3: CASGYPRLAGAETQYF. CDR3 coding DNA: TGTGCTAGTGGTTACCCGAGACTAGCGGGAGCGGAGACCCAGTACTTC.

This chain connects TRBV9 to TRBJ2-3; 11 bases match TRBD2. The germline CDR1 and CDR2 sequences are SGDLS and YYNGEE. V dropped 4 bases and J dropped 1; count of bases not matched to a gene: 8. The length of the CDR3 is 17 residues. CDR3 bases: TGTGCCAGCAGCCTAAAGGGGACTAGCGGACGCACAGATACGCAGTATTTT. It translates to CASSLKGTSGRTDTQYF.

The chain recombines TRBV6-5 with TRBJ2-7; 7 positions match TRBD1. Germline V gives CDR1 MNHEY, CDR2 SVGAGI. The V and J ends lost 6 bases and 4 bases, in that order; junction bases with no gene match: 12. This CDR3 has 15 residues. CDR3 residues: CASSKTGQAFYEQYF. CDR3 sequence (DNA): TGTGCCAGCAGCAAGACAGGACAGGCGTTTTACGAGCAGTACTTC.

The V call is TRBV29-1, the J call TRBJ1-1; TRBD1 might be the D (5 bases). Deletions cut 5 bases from V and 4 bases from J, with 14 bases between. The germline gives CDR1 SQVTM, CDR2 ANQGSEA. This CDR3 has 13 residues. CDR3 loop: CSVPLGGGTEAFF. The CDR3 DNA follows: TGCAGCGTTCCATTGGGGGGAGGCACTGAAGCTTTCTTT.

The rearrangement links TRBV6-6 to TRBJ1-5; maybe TRBD1 (5 bases). The CDR3 is 16 amino acids. Germline V gene lookup returns CDR1 MNHNY and CDR2 SVGAGI (reference sequence). Trimming removed 2 bases from V and 7 bases from J, with 18 bases in between. The DNA for the CDR3 is TGTGCCAGCAGTTACGTACAGGCATCTGGGGGGCAGCCCCAGCATTTT. It yields the protein CASSYVQASGGQPQHF.

The V gene is TRBV7-9, the J gene TRBJ2-7; no reliable D call. Germline CDR1 SEHNR, CDR2 FQNEAQ (reference sequence). The CDR3 consists of 14 residues. Trimming removed 6 bases from V and 7 bases from J, with 19 bases in between. CDR3 DNA sequence: TGTGCCAGCAGATCGGACCGAGTCACACAGGAGCAGTACTTC. This encodes CASRSDRVTQEQYF.

The V and J genes are TRBV6-1 and TRBJ2-7, with 8 bases aligning to TRBD1. Germline-derived CDR1 and CDR2 are MNHNS and SASEGT. V shed 4 bases and J 3 bases; nucleotides not matched to a gene: 2. The CDR3 length is 13 residues. This chain's CDR3 is CASSGTGLYEQYF. The CDR3 DNA sequence: TGTGCCAGCAGTGGGACAGGGCTCTACGAGCAGTACTTC.

The chain couples TRBV4-1 to TRBJ2-7; tentatively, D is TRBD1 or TRBD2 (5 bases each). Germline V gives CDR1 MGHRA, CDR2 YSYEKL. CDR3 size: 16 residues. Trimming cost V 2 bases and J 0 bases, with 14 bases left between them. Written as DNA, the CDR3 is TGCGCCAGCAGCCAACCCTTAGGGGAGCGCTCCTACGAGCAGTACTTC. It codes for CASSQPLGERSYEQYF.

V gene TRBV7-3 combines with J gene TRBJ2-3; D perhaps matches TRBD1 (5 bases). The CDR3 is made up of 15 amino acids. V gave up 3 bases and J gave up 2 bases, with 12 bases separating them. Germline values: CDR1 SGHTA, CDR2 FQGTGA. In nucleotides, the CDR3 is TGTGCCAGCAGCTTTTGGGCAGGGCCCACAGATACGCAGTATTTT. It codes for CASSFWAGPTDTQYF.

J is TRBJ2-5 and V is TRBV6-1; possibly TRBD1 for D (6 bases). Trimming stripped 6 bases from V and 5 bases from J, with 13 bases between. Germline CDR1 MNHNS, CDR2 SASEGT. This CDR3 contains 13 residues. The CDR3 sequence is CASREQGLETQYF. Here the CDR3 DNA reads TGTGCCAGCAGAGAACAGGGTTTGGAGACCCAGTACTTC.

The chain links TRBV19 to TRBJ2-3; D is unresolved. CDR1 is LNHDA, CDR2 SQIVND, per germline (reference sequence). The CDR3 covers 12 residues. V lost 9 bases to trimming and J lost 4 bases, with 11 bases between them. CDR3 loop: CASTSESDTQYF. DNA for the CDR3: TGTGCCAGCACGTCGGAGTCAGATACGCAGTATTTT.